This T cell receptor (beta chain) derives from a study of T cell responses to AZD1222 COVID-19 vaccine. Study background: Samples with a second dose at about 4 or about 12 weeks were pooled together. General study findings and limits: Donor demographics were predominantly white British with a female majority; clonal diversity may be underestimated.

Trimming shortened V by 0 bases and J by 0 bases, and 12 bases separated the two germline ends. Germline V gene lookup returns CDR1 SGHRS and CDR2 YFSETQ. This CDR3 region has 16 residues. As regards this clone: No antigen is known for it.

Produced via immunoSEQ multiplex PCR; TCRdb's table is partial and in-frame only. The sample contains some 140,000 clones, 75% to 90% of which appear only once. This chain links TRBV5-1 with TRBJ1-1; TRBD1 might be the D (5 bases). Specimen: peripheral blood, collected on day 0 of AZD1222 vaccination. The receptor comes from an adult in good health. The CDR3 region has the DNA TGCGCCAGCAGCTTGGGTGGCAGGGTGGTGAACACTGAAGCTTTCTTT. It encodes CASSLGGRVVNTEAFF.